A single sample is the source of the 25 T cell receptor beta chains below, sequenced in a study of CD8+ T cells in alopecia areata. Using CD4, CD8alpha, NKG2D, NKG2ACE and other markers, pooled cutaneous lymph node cells were sorted. Extracted from the samples, RNA was reverse transcribed into cDNA to serve as the sequencing template. Assay: immunoSEQ multiplex PCR; the TCRdb copy retains only in-frame clones and omits some. The sample contains about 270,000 clones, none of them singletons. The sample comprised CD4+ T cells sorted from a lymph node. The receptors come from a C3H/HeJ mouse with alopecia areata. The MHC haplotype of this mouse line is H2-k.

About this clone: Gene names refer to mouse genes. Read data end 4 residues before the CDR3 end; the end is taken from the germline J gene. This rearrangement joins TRBV17 to TRBJ2-7; TRBD1 agrees at 7 bases. CDR1 is MNHDT and CDR2 is YYDKIL in the germline V gene. After removal of 4 bases from V and 3 bases from J, the junction contained 3 bases not matched to a gene. The CDR3 has 13 residues. CDR3 DNA (partial): TGTGCTAGCAGTACGGGACAGAACTAT. Its protein is CASSTGQNY. From start to end, the CDR3 is CASSTGQNYEQYF.

As to this clone: Genes and germline are mouse. Read data end 4 residues before the CDR3 end; the end is taken from the germline J gene. This sample includes further DNA sequences coding for the same CDR3. This chain links TRBV31 with TRBJ2-2; 9 nucleotides line up with TRBD2. Germline V gives CDR1 GKSSPN, CDR2 SITVG. The CDR3 consists of 15 residues. J gave up 2 bases and V 1 base, and 2 bases lay outside the gene matches. The CDR3: CAWSPGTGNTGQLYF. CDR3 DNA, as far as it was read: TGTGCCTGGAGTCCCGGGACTGGGAACACCGGG.

A few counts support this clone. Gene labels here are mouse ones. The read stops 4 residues short of the end of the CDR3; the missing end is completed from the germline J gene. This same CDR3 is encoded by further DNA sequences in the sample. J is TRBJ2-2 and V is TRBV31, with a possible D match to TRBD2 (5 bases). Trimming removed 0 bases at V and 0 bases at J, with 8 bases between. The CDR3 covers 15 residues. Germline V gene sequence: CDR1 GKSSPN, CDR2 SITVG. CDR3 sequence reads: CAWSLLGTNTGQLYF. The CDR3 bases that were read are TGTGCCTGGAGTCTGCTGGGAACAAACACCGGG.

To note about this clone: Gene names follow the mouse nomenclature. The read halts 4 residues ahead of the CDR3 end, with the missing end drawn from the germline J gene. This rearrangement joins TRBV13-1 to TRBJ1-1; 9 bases agree with TRBD1. With 5 bases clipped from V and 1 base from J, the junction kept 3 bases outside the gene matches. This CDR3 has 14 amino acids. CDR1 is NSHNY, CDR2 SYGAGN, per germline. CDR3 amino acids: CASRGQGGNTEVFF. Partial CDR3 DNA: TGTGCCAGCAGGGGACAGGGAGGAAACACA.

To note about this clone: The listed genes are named as in mouse. The missing CDR3 end, 4 residues past where the read stops, is filled in from the germline J gene. The chain employs TRBV13-1 and TRBJ2-3; the match to TRBD2 covers 11 bases. Germline V lookup: CDR1 NSHNY, CDR2 SYGAGN. V dropped 5 bases and J dropped 3; count of bases not matched to a gene: 2. CDR3 size: 14 residues. The chain's CDR3 is CASRGDWGAETLYF. CDR3 DNA, as far as it was read: TGTGCCAGCAGAGGGGACTGGGGGGCAGAA.

This clone has only a few counts. Germline and genes: mouse. The read gets to within 4 residues of the CDR3 end, and the germline J gene fills in the rest. The chain carries TRBV13-2 and TRBJ2-3, with 10 positions matching TRBD2. The CDR3 totals 15 residues. Trimming took 2 bases from V and 4 from J; bases not matched to a gene: 4. CDR1 is NNHNN, CDR2 SYGAGS, per germline (reference sequence). The CDR3 DNA, read in part, is TGTGCCAGCGGTGACTGGGGGGGCGCACCAGAA. It specifies CASGDWGGAPE. The CDR3 as a whole reads CASGDWGGAPETLYF.

As for this clone: Genes and germline are mouse. The part of the CDR3 DNA that was read is TGTGCTAGCAGTCGGACAGTTTAT. Translation: CASSRTVY. From start to end, the CDR3 is CASSRTVYEQYF. The chain is built from TRBV29 and TRBJ2-7; perhaps TRBD1 as D (6 bases). The read falls 4 residues short of the CDR3 end, and the missing part is taken from the germline J gene. Germline values: CDR1 MSHET, CDR2 SYDVDS. This CDR3 contains 12 residues.

As to this clone: Here the gene names and germline are mouse. The read comes to an end 4 residues before the CDR3 does, leaving the germline J gene to fill in the end. The V gene is TRBV5, the J gene TRBJ2-1, with D possibly TRBD1 on 5 matching bases. The CDR3 length is 15 residues. The V end was cut by 0 bases, the J end by 1 base, with 7 bases between. CDR1 and CDR2 from the germline V gene are LGHNA and YNLKQL (reference sequence). This chain's CDR3 is CASSQDRENYAEQFF. The sequenced part of the CDR3 DNA is TGTGCCAGCAGCCAAGACAGGGAGAACTATGCT.

As for this clone: Germline and genes: mouse. The sequenced fragment ends 4 residues before the CDR3 boundary, so the rest is inferred from the germline J gene. The chain has TRBV1 and TRBJ1-1; D gene ambiguous. The CDR3 loop spans 12 amino acids. Germline CDR1 and CDR2: NSQYPW and LRSPGD (reference sequence). CDR3 sequence: CTCSAETPEVFF. The sequenced part of the CDR3 DNA is TGCACCTGCAGTGCAGAGACACCA.

In its sample, this clone was seen many times. The gene names given are mouse names. The CDR3 goes on 4 residues after the read ends, and that part is filled in from the germline J gene. Other DNA sequences in this specimen translate into the identical CDR3. This rearrangement joins TRBV13-1 to TRBJ2-7, with D perhaps matching TRBD1 (5 bases). The CDR3 covers 12 residues. Germline V gene lookup returns CDR1 NSHNY and CDR2 SYGAGN. CDR3 amino acids: CASSDEGYEQYF. CDR3 bases read: TGTGCCAGCAGTGATGAGGGGTAT.

The table lists this clone with a few counts. The gene symbols are mouse symbols. The read comes to an end 4 residues before the CDR3 does, leaving the germline J gene to fill in the end. Distinct nucleotide sequences in the sample also encode this CDR3. The J gene is TRBJ2-2, the V gene TRBV1; D is possibly TRBD1 or TRBD2 (5 bases each). Per the germline V gene, CDR1 is NSQYPW and CDR2 is LRSPGD (reference sequence). The CDR3 is made up of 15 amino acids. The ends were cut back, 1 base at V and 2 bases at J, with 8 bases in the middle. CDR3 sequence: CTCSAGGGNTGQLYF. Incomplete CDR3 DNA: TGCACCTGCAGTGCAGGGGGCGGGAACACCGGG.

This clone was counted between two and nine times. The gene symbols are mouse symbols. The read comes to an end 4 residues before the CDR3 does, leaving the germline J gene to fill in the end. This chain links TRBV1 with TRBJ2-1; maybe TRBD2 (5 bases). Per the germline V gene, CDR1 is NSQYPW and CDR2 is LRSPGD (reference sequence). The CDR3 totals 16 residues. V lost 0 bases and J lost 0, with 9 bases in between. The CDR3 DNA, read in part, is TGCACCTGCAGTGCAGATGTTGGGGTTAACTATGCT. Protein sequence: CTCSADVGVNYA. From start to end, the CDR3 is CTCSADVGVNYAEQFF.

This clone has just a few counts. The genes and germline here are from mouse. The read stops 4 residues short of the end of the CDR3; the missing end is completed from the germline J gene. The rearrangement uses TRBV17 and TRBJ1-1; weak D call: TRBD1 (6 bases). Germline V CDR1 and CDR2: MNHDT, YYDKIL. The CDR3 length is 14 residues. V lost 4 bases, J lost 0 bases, and 9 bases lay in between. CDR3 sequence: CASSKGHANTEVFF. The part of the CDR3 DNA that was read is TGTGCTAGCAGTAAGGGACATGCAAACACA.

Details on this clone: The genes are named according to mouse. The CDR3 end falls 3 residues outside the read, so it is completed with the germline J gene. The identical CDR3 is also encoded by other nucleotide sequences in the sample. The chain links TRBV13-2 to TRBJ1-6, with D perhaps matching TRBD1 (6 bases). TRBJ1-6 carries the ORF label, with uncertain function. This CDR3 has 15 residues. Trimming pared 2 bases from V and 3 bases from J, leaving 9 bases between. Germline CDR1 and CDR2: NNHNN and SYGAGS (reference sequence). CDR3: CASGEGGGYNSPLYF. The covered CDR3 bases are TGTGCCAGCGGTGAGGGAGGGGGCTATAATTCGCCC.

This clone occurred many times. Genes and germline are mouse. The read stops 4 residues short of the end of the CDR3; the missing end is completed from the germline J gene. The chain employs TRBV17 and TRBJ2-5; possible D gene TRBD2, 5 bases. Germline lookup yields CDR1 MNHDT and CDR2 YYDKIL. The CDR3 has 13 residues. V was clipped by 3 bases and J by 3 bases, with 7 bases between them. CDR3 loop: CASSRAGQDTQYF. Incomplete CDR3 DNA: TGTGCTAGCAGTAGGGCTGGGCAAGAC.

Comments on this clone: Mouse gene names apply. From the germline J gene comes the end of the CDR3, since the read stops 4 residues before it. This chain connects TRBV1 to TRBJ2-7; D is unresolved. Germline CDR1 is NSQYPW and CDR2 is LRSPGD (reference sequence). CDR3 length: 14 residues. Between the trimmed V and J ends, which lost 1 base and 3 bases, there was a span of 10 bases. CDR3: CTCSAGTEFYEQYF. Partial CDR3 DNA: TGCACCTGCAGTGCAGGAACAGAATTCTAT.

This clone was seen a few times. Gene names follow the mouse nomenclature. The read gets to within 4 residues of the CDR3 end, and the germline J gene fills in the rest. V is TRBV19 and J is TRBJ2-1; tentatively, D is TRBD1 (5 bases). CDR3 length: 14 residues. V lost 3 bases and J 1 base, leaving 8 bases between the germline ends. Germline loops: CDR1 FNHDT, CDR2 SITEND (reference sequence). CDR3 sequence: CASSNRQNYAEQFF. The CDR3 bases that were read are TGTGCCAGCAGTAACCGACAGAACTATGCT. The complete variable domain, with remaining parts taken from reference TRBV19 and TRBJ2-1, reads GGIITQTPKFLIGQEGQKLTLKCQQNFNHDTMYWYRQDSGKGLRLIYYSITENDLQKGDLSEGYDASREKKSSFSLTVTSAQKNEMAVFLCASSNRQNYAEQFFGPGTRLTVL.

Notes on this clone: Any gene name here is a mouse gene name. The read ends 4 residues before the CDR3 terminus; that terminus is restored from the germline J gene. Other DNA sequences in this specimen translate into the identical CDR3. V gene TRBV19 combines with J gene TRBJ2-2; 8 bases are shared with TRBD2. This CDR3 is built from 15 residues. After removal of 3 bases from V and 0 bases from J, the junction contained 1 base not matched to a gene. CDR1 FNHDT and CDR2 SITEND come from the germline V gene (reference sequence). CDR3 residues: CASSRTGPNTGQLYF. The sequenced CDR3 bases are TGTGCCAGCAGTAGGACTGGGCCAAACACCGGG.

This clone has a handful of counts. Gene labels here are mouse ones. The read is 4 residues too short to cover the CDR3 end, so that end is filled in from the germline J gene. The identical CDR3 is also encoded by other nucleotide sequences in the sample. The chain employs TRBV31 and TRBJ2-3; 11 bases fit TRBD2. J gave up 0 bases and V 3 bases, and 2 bases lay outside the gene matches. This CDR3 is built from 15 residues. Germline values: CDR1 GKSSPN, CDR2 SITVG. The CDR3 here is CAWSGTGGSAETLYF. CDR3 DNA (partial): TGTGCCTGGAGCGGGACTGGGGGTAGTGCAGAA. Using reference TRBV31 and TRBJ2-3 for the parts outside the CDR3, the full variable domain is AQTIHQWPVAEIKAVGSPLSLGCTIKGKSSPNLYWYWQATGGTLQQLFYSITVGQVESVVQLNLSASRPKDDQFILSTEKLLLSHSGFYLCAWSGTGGSAETLYFGSGTRLTVL.

As regards this clone: Gene names and germline refer to mouse. Partial CDR3 DNA: TGCACCTGCAGTGCAGACTGGGGGTACACCGGG. This sequence encodes CTCSADWGYTG. The CDR3 in full is CTCSADWGYTGQLYF. V gene TRBV1 combines with J gene TRBJ2-2; 7 bases line up with TRBD2. The CDR3 is cut off 4 residues early in the read; its end comes from the germline J gene. Germline values: CDR1 NSQYPW, CDR2 LRSPGD (reference sequence). The length of the CDR3 is 15 residues. V lost 0 bases and J lost 3; bases outside the gene matches: 1. The full variable domain, with the rest looked up from reference TRBV1 and TRBJ2-2, is VTLLEQNPRWRLVPRGQAVNLRCILKNSQYPWMSWYQQDLQKQLQWLFTLRSPGDKEVKSLPGADYLATRVTDTELRLQVANMSQGRTLYCTCSADWGYTGQLYFGEGSKLTVL.

This clone has just a few counts. Gene names and germline refer to mouse. The observed sequence ends 4 residues before the CDR3 terminus, with the missing tail filled in from the germline J gene. This chain connects TRBV1 to TRBJ2-3; 9 nucleotides agree with TRBD2. Germline V lookup: CDR1 NSQYPW, CDR2 LRSPGD (reference sequence). This CDR3 spans 15 amino acids. V was clipped by 6 bases and J by 0 bases; unmatched bases: 4. The CDR3: CTCSRLGASAETLYF. CDR3 DNA, as far as it was read: TGCACCTGCAGCCGACTGGGGGCTAGTGCAGAA.

In this sample, this clone turned up a few times. The gene names here belong to mouse. The missing CDR3 end, 4 residues past where the read stops, is filled in from the germline J gene. V gene TRBV13-1 combines with J gene TRBJ2-2; 9 bases agree with TRBD1. Germline V gives CDR1 NSHNY, CDR2 SYGAGN. V shed 4 bases and J 1 base; nucleotides not matched to a gene: 5. The CDR3 is 16 amino acids. CDR3 DNA, as far as it was read: TGTGCCAGCAGTCAAAAGACAGGGGGAAACACCGGG. It yields the protein CASSQKTGGNTG. The whole CDR3 sequence is CASSQKTGGNTGQLYF.

The table lists this clone with a few counts. Genes and germline come from the mouse. The CDR3 end falls 4 residues outside the read, so it is completed with the germline J gene. At the DNA level, this CDR3 is encoded by other sequences in the same sample as well. The genes are TRBV19 and TRBJ2-7; 10 nucleotides align to TRBD2. V dropped 4 bases and J dropped 0; count of bases not matched to a gene: 4. Germline V gene data show CDR1 as FNHDT and CDR2 as SITEND (reference sequence). The CDR3 has 15 residues. Partial CDR3 DNA: TGTGCCAGCAGTCCCCGACTGGGGGGCTCCTAT. It specifies CASSPRLGGSY. The entire CDR3 is CASSPRLGGSYEQYF.

Worth noting for this clone: Each gene name is a mouse one. The CDR3 extends 4 residues past the end of the read, so its final part is completed from the germline J gene. V usage is TRBV19 and J usage is TRBJ2-1; TRBD1 might be the D (6 bases). Germline assignment: CDR1 FNHDT and CDR2 SITEND (reference sequence). The germline V and J ends were trimmed by 5 bases and 6 bases, with 9 bases remaining between them. This CDR3 is 12 amino acids long. CDR3 amino acids: CASRSGVAEQFF. The part of the CDR3 DNA that was read is TGTGCCAGCAGATCAGGGGTTGCT.

Comment on this clone: A clone one base away is much larger, so this may be a read error. Germline and genes: mouse. The read ends 4 residues before the CDR3 terminus; that terminus is restored from the germline J gene. The rearrangement uses TRBV13-3 and TRBJ2-1; 7 nucleotides agree with TRBD1. Germline CDR1 NNHDY, CDR2 SYVADS. Trimming took 2 bases from V and 3 from J; bases not matched to a gene: 2. The CDR3 consists of 14 residues. The CDR3 loop is CASSEGQTYAEQFF. Incomplete CDR3 DNA: TGTGCCAGCAGTGAGGGACAGACCTATGCT.